Listed below are T cell receptor beta chains from one sample, sequenced in a study of shared clonotypes between healthy human individuals. The table came from immunoSEQ multiplex PCR; TCRdb's copy has only in-frame clones and leaves some out. The sample lists a few million clones, approximately 92% seen once, with roughly 0.13% in the top ten. Sequenced material: naive CD4+ T cells sorted from blood. The receptors come from a man younger than 35 in good health. Both conserved end residues are part of each CDR3. A D gene is named only where the DNA matches it firmly. Where a row states a size, it is once, few, many or the class of an expanded clone; other rows omit it.

TRBV5-4	NA	NA	TRBJ1-1	TGTGCCAGCAGCTTGGAACAGGGTTGGAACACTGAAGCTTTCTTT	CASSLEQGWNTEAFF
TRBV19	NA	NA	TRBJ1-6	TGTGCCAGTACCCGCCCTGGGCACGGTTCACCCCTCCACTTT	CASTRPGHGSPLHF
TRBV6-1	NA	NA	TRBJ2-3	TGTGCCAGCAGTGCGGTCAGTAACACAGATACGCAGTATTTT	CASSAVSNTDTQYF
TRBV5-6	NA	NA	TRBJ2-3	TGTGCCAGCAGCTTGGTAGGGGCGAACCCAGATACGCAGTATTTT	CASSLVGANPDTQYF
TRBV30	NA	NA	TRBJ2-3	TGTGCCGCGGGGCGAGGTACGCAGTATTTT	CAAGRGTQYF
TRBV30	NA	NA	TRBJ1-1	TGTGCCTGGATGCGGGGGCAAAACACTGAAGCTTTCTTT	CAWMRGQNTEAFF
TRBV5-1	NA	NA	TRBJ2-2	TGCGCCAGCAGCTTCAGGACGGCCGGGGAGCTGTTTTTT	CASSFRTAGELFF
TRBV2	NA	NA	TRBJ2-1	TGTGCCAGCAACCTTATGGGGGTGAATGAGCAGTTCTTC	CASNLMGVNEQFF
TRBV7-8	NA	TRBD2	TRBJ2-1	TGTGCCAGCAGCTCGGGGGGCAATGAGCAGTTCTTC	CASSSGGNEQFF
TRBV29-1	NA	TRBD1	TRBJ1-4	TGCAGCGTTGAAGGGCAGGGGGCTGAAAAACTGTTTTTT	CSVEGQGAEKLFF
TRBV6-5	NA	NA	TRBJ1-2	TGTGCCAGCAGTCCCGGTTCGGAGCCTCGATATGGCTACACCTTC	CASSPGSEPRYGYTF
TRBV6-4	NA	NA	TRBJ1-5	TGTGCCAGCAGTGACGACGACAGATATAGCAATCAGCCCCAGCATTTT	CASSDDDRYSNQPQHF
TRBV7-2	NA	NA	TRBJ1-6	TGTGCCAGCAGCCTCATGAATTCACCCCTCCACTTT	CASSLMNSPLHF
TRBV7-9	NA	NA	TRBJ2-2	TGTGCCACTACCGGGACCTCGAACACCGGGGAGCTGTTTTTT	CATTGTSNTGELFF
TRBV30	NA	NA	TRBJ1-5	TGTGCCTGGAGTACTGGGGGGGGTCAGCCCCAGCATTTT	CAWSTGGGQPQHF
TRBV30	few	NA	TRBJ1-2	TGTGCCTGGAGTCTGGGGAGGTATGGCTACACCTTC	CAWSLGRYGYTF
TRBV19	few	NA	TRBJ1-6	TGTGCCAGCAAAGTATCAGCAGGGATTGTTTCACCCCTCCACTTT	CASKVSAGIVSPLHF
TRBV10-1	NA	TRBD2	TRBJ2-2	TGCGCCAGCAGCACCGGGACTAGCGGCTTAAGGACCGGGGAGCTGTTTTTT	CASSTGTSGLRTGELFF
TRBV5-4	NA	NA	TRBJ2-7	TGTGCCAGCAGCCCAGTGGGAGGCTCCTACGAGCAGTACTTC	CASSPVGGSYEQYF
TRBV11-2	NA	NA	TRBJ2-1	TGTGCCAGCAGCTTAAGGTCCGTCCGAGGCTCCTACAATGAGCAGTTCTTC	CASSLRSVRGSYNEQFF
TRBV10-1	NA	TRBD1	TRBJ2-1	TGCGCCAGCAGTTTAACACAGGGGGCTAACAATGAGCAGTTCTTC	CASSLTQGANNEQFF
TRBV7-9	NA	NA	TRBJ2-3	TGTGCCAGCAGCCCCTCAAGGGATAAAGATACGCAGTATTTT	CASSPSRDKDTQYF
TRBV18	NA	NA	TRBJ2-7	TGTGCCAGCTCACAGGTTCTCTACGAGCAGTACTTC	CASSQVLYEQYF
TRBV6-4	once	NA	TRBJ2-7	TGTGCCAGCAGTGAATTATCCGAGCAGTACTTC	CASSELSEQYF
TRBV30	once	NA	TRBJ1-2	TGTGCCTGGAGCCTGGGGCAGTCTAACTATGGCTACACCTTC	CAWSLGQSNYGYTF
TRBV6-5	NA	NA	TRBJ1-6	TGTGCCAGTCGGGAGGGGGAGCTAGATAATTCACCCCTCCACTTT	CASREGELDNSPLHF
TRBV18	NA	NA	TRBJ1-4	TGTGCCAGCTCAACTGGGACCGACTATAATGAAAAACTGTTTTTT	CASSTGTDYNEKLFF
TRBV6-6	NA	NA	TRBJ1-2	TGTGCCAGCCATCGGGGGTATGGCTACACCTTC	CASHRGYGYTF
TRBV28	NA	NA	TRBJ2-7	TGTGCCAGCAGTAAAGGACGGGGGTACGAGCAGTACTTC	CASSKGRGYEQYF
TRBV6-1	NA	TRBD1	TRBJ2-7	TGTGCCAGCCGGGACAGGGGTTCCCACGAGCAGTACTTC	CASRDRGSHEQYF
TRBV30	NA	NA	TRBJ1-1	TGTGCCTGGAGTGTTCGCGGGGCTGAAGCTTTCTTT	CAWSVRGAEAFF
TRBV5-1	NA	TRBD1	TRBJ2-5	TGCGCCAGCAGCTTAGACCCGGGACAGGAGGAGACCCAGTACTTC	CASSLDPGQEETQYF
TRBV9	NA	TRBD1	TRBJ2-1	TGTGCCAGCAGCAATTCCGGGACAGGGGTCAATGAGCAGTTCTTC	CASSNSGTGVNEQFF